A selection of T cell receptor beta chains follows, all from one sample in a study of human T cells and chemical hapten exposure. TCRdb called the RACE reads again in MiXCR, with one record for every CDR3 protein. The sample carries 330,000 or so distinct CDR3 sequences, roughly 6% recorded once. Sequenced material: whole blood, taken in connection with sensitization to the hapten diphenylcyclopropenone (DPC). The receptors shown here come from a woman aged 18-30 years with alopecia areata. Some clones in this sample may be carry-over from other donors' samples. Each CDR3 is given with its conserved first and last residue. A D gene is named only where the DNA matches it firmly. Size values are once, few and many counts, or a class for expanded clones, and some rows have none.

clone size: many
CDR3 length: 15
J gene: TRBJ1-1
V gene: TRBV7-2
D gene: TRBD1
CDR3 protein: CASSLSGGAGTEAFF
CDR3 DNA: TGTGCCAGCAGCTTGTCAGGGGGCGCGGGGACTGAAGCTTTCTTT

clone size: few
CDR3 length: 14
J gene: TRBJ2-3
V gene: TRBV5-1
D gene: .
CDR3 protein: CATYRGGQGDTQYF
CDR3 DNA: TGCGCCACCTACCGTGGGGGGCAAGGGGATACGCAGTATTTT

clone size: many
CDR3 length: 13
J gene: TRBJ2-5
V gene: TRBV7-9
D gene: TRBD2
CDR3 protein: CASSLDARTSPHF
CDR3 DNA: TGTGCCAGCAGCCTCGATGCGCGGACTAGCCCACACTTC

clone size: many
CDR3 length: 14
J gene: TRBJ2-5
V gene: TRBV4-1
D gene: TRBD2
CDR3 protein: CAREQRGKEETQYF
CDR3 DNA: TGCGCCAGAGAACAGCGGGGGAAAGAAGAGACCCAGTACTTC

clone size: few
CDR3 length: 16
J gene: TRBJ2-7
V gene: TRBV28
D gene: TRBD2
CDR3 protein: CASSPPGSGGDYEQYF
CDR3 DNA: TGTGCCAGCAGTCCACCTGGTAGCGGGGGAGACTACGAGCAGTACTTC

clone size: .
CDR3 length: 15
J gene: TRBJ2-2
V gene: TRBV20-1
D gene: TRBD2
CDR3 protein: CSAQLAGGITGELFF
CDR3 DNA: TGCAGTGCTCAGCTAGCGGGGGGTATCACCGGGGAGCTGTTTTTT

clone size: .
CDR3 length: 15
J gene: TRBJ2-3
V gene: TRBV6-4
D gene: .
CDR3 protein: CASSRRRGGTDTQYF
CDR3 DNA: TGTGCCAGCAGCCGCCGAAGGGGGGGCACAGATACGCAGTATTTT

clone size: many
CDR3 length: 16
J gene: TRBJ1-5
V gene: TRBV2
D gene: TRBD1
CDR3 protein: CASSVLGQGSNQPQHF
CDR3 DNA: TGTGCCAGCAGTGTATTGGGACAGGGTAGCAATCAGCCCCAGCATTTT

clone size: few
CDR3 length: 15
J gene: TRBJ2-5
V gene: TRBV6-2/TRBV6-3
D gene: TRBD2
CDR3 protein: CASSSDSGGLETQYF
CDR3 DNA: TGTGCCAGCAGTTCGGATAGCGGGGGGCTGGAGACCCAGTACTTC

clone size: few
CDR3 length: 14
J gene: TRBJ1-5
V gene: TRBV20-1
D gene: .
CDR3 protein: CSAMTGAPNQPQHF
CDR3 DNA: TGCAGTGCTATGACAGGAGCCCCCAATCAGCCCCAGCATTTT

clone size: many
CDR3 length: 15
J gene: TRBJ1-2
V gene: TRBV7-2
D gene: TRBD1
CDR3 protein: CASSPNQGGAYGYTF
CDR3 DNA: TGTGCCAGCAGCCCAAATCAAGGGGGCGCCTATGGCTACACCTTC

clone size: many
CDR3 length: 15
J gene: TRBJ1-1
V gene: TRBV3-1
D gene: .
CDR3 protein: CASSQGASLNTEAFF
CDR3 DNA: TGTGCCAGCAGCCAAGGAGCGAGTCTGAACACTGAAGCTTTCTTT

clone size: few
CDR3 length: 14
J gene: TRBJ2-7
V gene: TRBV2
D gene: TRBD2
CDR3 protein: CASRGGPHPTEQYF
CDR3 DNA: TGTGCCAGCAGGGGAGGGCCCCACCCTACGGAGCAGTACTTC

clone size: many
CDR3 length: 14
J gene: TRBJ1-5
V gene: TRBV6-2/TRBV6-3
D gene: .
CDR3 protein: CASSYEGGYQPQHF
CDR3 DNA: TGTGCCAGCAGTTATGAGGGGGGATATCAGCCCCAGCATTTT

clone size: many
CDR3 length: 17
J gene: TRBJ2-4
V gene: TRBV6-2/TRBV6-3
D gene: .
CDR3 protein: CASSYMRTQTAKNIQYF
CDR3 DNA: TGTGCCAGCAGTTACATGAGGACGCAAACGGCCAAAAACATTCAGTACTTC

clone size: few
CDR3 length: 14
J gene: TRBJ1-2
V gene: TRBV3-1
D gene: TRBD1
CDR3 protein: CASSQTGQLYGYTF
CDR3 DNA: TGTGCCAGCAGCCAGACGGGACAGCTCTATGGCTACACCTTC

clone size: few
CDR3 length: 14
J gene: TRBJ1-4
V gene: TRBV20-1
D gene: TRBD1
CDR3 protein: CSAKGQTTNEKLFF
CDR3 DNA: TGCAGTGCCAAGGGACAGACGACTAATGAAAAACTGTTTTTT

clone size: .
CDR3 length: 14
J gene: TRBJ1-3
V gene: TRBV28
D gene: .
CDR3 protein: CASTTGGYGNTIYF
CDR3 DNA: TGTGCCAGCACCACTGGGGGCTATGGAAACACCATATATTTT

clone size: few
CDR3 length: 15
J gene: TRBJ2-2
V gene: TRBV4-3
D gene: .
CDR3 protein: CASSHGQGGTGELFF
CDR3 DNA: TGCGCCAGCAGCCACGGACAGGGAGGGACCGGGGAGCTGTTTTTT

clone size: many
CDR3 length: 13
J gene: TRBJ1-5
V gene: TRBV3-1
D gene: .
CDR3 protein: CASSQGDAQPQHF
CDR3 DNA: TGTGCCAGCAGCCAGGGGGACGCTCAGCCCCAGCATTTT

clone size: many
CDR3 length: 14
J gene: TRBJ2-2
V gene: TRBV5-6
D gene: .
CDR3 protein: CASNPDRNTGELFF
CDR3 DNA: TGTGCCAGCAACCCGGACAGAAACACCGGGGAGCTGTTTTTT

clone size: few
CDR3 length: 13
J gene: TRBJ2-7
V gene: TRBV4-3
D gene: .
CDR3 protein: CASSQGSRYEQYF
CDR3 DNA: TGCGCCAGCAGCCAAGGCTCGCGGTACGAGCAGTACTTC

clone size: .
CDR3 length: 14
J gene: TRBJ1-2
V gene: TRBV5-1
D gene: .
CDR3 protein: CASSLERGIYGYTF
CDR3 DNA: TGCGCCAGCAGCTTGGAGAGGGGGATCTATGGCTACACCTTC

clone size: few
CDR3 length: 18
J gene: TRBJ2-1
V gene: TRBV7-9
D gene: TRBD2
CDR3 protein: CASSPPRSGPISYNEQFF
CDR3 DNA: TGTGCCAGCAGCCCTCCTCGTAGCGGGCCGATTTCCTACAATGAGCAGTTCTTC

clone size: .
CDR3 length: 15
J gene: TRBJ1-2
V gene: TRBV18
D gene: .
CDR3 protein: CASSPVVETNYGYTF
CDR3 DNA: TGTGCCAGCTCACCAGTAGTAGAAACTAACTATGGCTACACCTTC

clone size: .
CDR3 length: 17
J gene: TRBJ2-1
V gene: TRBV28
D gene: .
CDR3 protein: CASSSDLKVSSYNEQFF
CDR3 DNA: TGTGCCAGCAGTTCCGACTTGAAAGTGAGCTCCTACAATGAGCAGTTCTTC

clone size: many
CDR3 length: 14
J gene: TRBJ1-2
V gene: TRBV29-1
D gene: .
CDR3 protein: CSVEDREGSYGYTF
CDR3 DNA: TGCAGCGTTGAAGATCGAGAGGGCAGCTATGGCTACACCTTC

clone size: few
CDR3 length: 13
J gene: TRBJ2-4
V gene: TRBV12-3/TRBV12-4
D gene: .
CDR3 protein: CASSLNSMNIQYF
CDR3 DNA: TGTGCCAGCAGTTTAAATTCAATGAACATTCAGTACTTC

clone size: few
CDR3 length: 12
J gene: TRBJ2-7
V gene: TRBV19
D gene: .
CDR3 protein: CASSIGQNEQYF
CDR3 DNA: TGTGCCAGTAGTATCGGCCAAAACGAGCAGTACTTC

clone size: few
CDR3 length: 18
J gene: TRBJ2-6
V gene: TRBV6-2/TRBV6-3
D gene: TRBD1
CDR3 protein: CASSQRDRGHTGANVLTF
CDR3 DNA: TGTGCCAGCAGCCAAAGGGACAGGGGACACACTGGGGCCAACGTCCTGACTTTC

clone size: many
CDR3 length: 14
J gene: TRBJ1-1
V gene: TRBV29-1
D gene: TRBD1
CDR3 protein: CSVAETGAVTEAFF
CDR3 DNA: TGCAGCGTCGCTGAGACAGGGGCGGTAACTGAAGCTTTCTTT

clone size: .
CDR3 length: 14
J gene: TRBJ2-3
V gene: TRBV6-6
D gene: .
CDR3 protein: CASSSRGHTDTQYF
CDR3 DNA: TGTGCCAGCAGTTCTCGGGGCCACACAGATACGCAGTATTTT

clone size: .
CDR3 length: 11
J gene: TRBJ1-3
V gene: TRBV3-1
D gene: .
CDR3 protein: CASSQTNTIYF
CDR3 DNA: TGTGCCAGCAGCCAGACCAACACCATATATTTT

clone size: .
CDR3 length: 14
J gene: TRBJ2-7
V gene: TRBV5-4
D gene: .
CDR3 protein: CASSFRGSSYEQYF
CDR3 DNA: TGTGCCAGCAGCTTCCGGGGATCCTCCTACGAGCAGTACTTC

clone size: few
CDR3 length: 14
J gene: TRBJ2-7
V gene: TRBV27
D gene: .
CDR3 protein: CASIQGGQSSEQYF
CDR3 DNA: TGTGCCAGCATCCAGGGAGGACAGTCGAGCGAGCAGTACTTC

clone size: few
CDR3 length: 15
J gene: TRBJ1-2
V gene: TRBV20-1
D gene: .
CDR3 protein: CSARDGVRGSDGYTF
CDR3 DNA: TGCAGTGCTAGAGATGGAGTTCGGGGGTCAGATGGCTACACCTTC

clone size: .
CDR3 length: 15
J gene: TRBJ2-5
V gene: TRBV5-1
D gene: .
CDR3 protein: CASSLAGRREETQYF
CDR3 DNA: TGCGCCAGCAGCTTGGCCGGAAGAAGGGAAGAGACCCAGTACTTC

clone size: .
CDR3 length: 15
J gene: TRBJ2-5
V gene: TRBV20-1
D gene: .
CDR3 protein: CSARAVGQSQETQYF
CDR3 DNA: TGCAGTGCTAGAGCGGTGGGGCAGAGCCAAGAGACCCAGTACTTC

clone size: .
CDR3 length: 11
J gene: TRBJ2-1
V gene: TRBV14
D gene: .
CDR3 protein: CASSQRLVKFF
CDR3 DNA: TGTGCCAGCAGCCAAAGACTAGTAAAGTTCTTC

clone size: many
CDR3 length: 14
J gene: TRBJ2-3
V gene: TRBV6-2/TRBV6-3
D gene: TRBD1
CDR3 protein: CASSTGQGTDTQYF
CDR3 DNA: TGTGCCAGCAGCACCGGACAGGGTACAGATACGCAGTATTTT

clone size: few
CDR3 length: 17
J gene: TRBJ2-1
V gene: TRBV12-3/TRBV12-4
D gene: TRBD2
CDR3 protein: CASSWTSGGLTYNEQFF
CDR3 DNA: TGTGCCAGCAGTTGGACTAGCGGGGGGCTGACCTACAATGAGCAGTTCTTC

clone size: many
CDR3 length: 16
J gene: TRBJ1-5
V gene: TRBV28
D gene: .
CDR3 protein: CASSLTAGFSNQPQHF
CDR3 DNA: TGTGCCAGCAGTTTAACTGCCGGATTTAGCAATCAGCCCCAGCATTTT

clone size: few
CDR3 length: 13
J gene: TRBJ1-1
V gene: TRBV2
D gene: .
CDR3 protein: CASSEVGHTEAFF
CDR3 DNA: TGTGCCAGCAGTGAAGTAGGGCACACTGAAGCTTTCTTT

clone size: .
CDR3 length: 12
J gene: TRBJ1-2
V gene: TRBV28
D gene: .
CDR3 protein: CASSSQQDGYTF
CDR3 DNA: TGTGCCAGCAGTTCACAGCAGGATGGCTACACCTTC

clone size: .
CDR3 length: 12
J gene: TRBJ1-1
V gene: TRBV20-1
D gene: .
CDR3 protein: CSAMDTGGEAFF
CDR3 DNA: TGCAGTGCTATGGACACAGGCGGTGAAGCTTTCTTT

clone size: .
CDR3 length: 13
J gene: TRBJ1-2
V gene: TRBV6-5
D gene: .
CDR3 protein: CASSVDTGNGYTF
CDR3 DNA: TGTGCCAGCAGTGTAGACACCGGGAATGGCTACACCTTC

clone size: .
CDR3 length: 14
J gene: TRBJ1-3
V gene: TRBV7-9
D gene: .
CDR3 protein: CASSLAAPGNTIYF
CDR3 DNA: TGTGCCAGCAGCTTGGCCGCCCCTGGAAACACCATATATTTT

clone size: many
CDR3 length: 16
J gene: TRBJ1-1
V gene: TRBV7-3
D gene: .
CDR3 protein: CASSSYRQGLNTEAFF
CDR3 DNA: TGTGCCAGCAGCTCCTACAGGCAGGGACTGAACACTGAAGCTTTCTTT

clone size: few
CDR3 length: 17
J gene: TRBJ1-2
V gene: TRBV12-3/TRBV12-4
D gene: .
CDR3 protein: CASSPRASWVENYGYTF
CDR3 DNA: TGTGCCAGCAGTCCACGGGCTTCTTGGGTAGAAAACTATGGCTACACCTTC

clone size: few
CDR3 length: 15
J gene: TRBJ1-4
V gene: TRBV11-2
D gene: TRBD1
CDR3 protein: CASSGRDRVMEKLFF
CDR3 DNA: TGTGCCAGCAGCGGACGGGACAGGGTAATGGAAAAACTGTTTTTT

clone size: .
CDR3 length: 13
J gene: TRBJ2-1
V gene: TRBV7-2
D gene: .
CDR3 protein: CASSLGSANEQFF
CDR3 DNA: TGTGCCAGCAGCTTAGGATCGGCCAATGAGCAGTTCTTC

clone size: .
CDR3 length: 16
J gene: TRBJ2-1
V gene: TRBV7-2
D gene: .
CDR3 protein: CASRAVGRGPYNEQFF
CDR3 DNA: TGTGCCAGCAGAGCAGTTGGACGGGGGCCATACAATGAGCAGTTCTTC

clone size: many
CDR3 length: 14
J gene: TRBJ1-6
V gene: TRBV2
D gene: TRBD1
CDR3 protein: CASSLAGGGSPLHF
CDR3 DNA: TGTGCCAGCAGTCTGGCAGGGGGCGGATCACCCCTCCACTTT